Below are 18 T cell receptor beta chains sequenced from a single sample in a study of T-cell memory formation after mild COVID-19. TCRdb ran MiXCR on the 5' RACE reads and lists one entry per CDR3 protein. The repertoire holds 65,000 to 90,000 distinct CDR3 sequences, with around 13% as singletons. Sequenced input: PBMCs or a T cell subset sorted from them (not recorded which). These receptors all come from an adult woman who had mild COVID-19 (a few samples of this study predate the infection). Cell type and time point are not known.

This clonotype was picked up a small number of times. This chain joins TRBV5-1 and TRBJ1-1; 8 bases line up with TRBD1. There are 14 residues in the CDR3. With 4 bases clipped from V and 0 bases from J, the junction kept 2 bases outside the gene matches. Germline CDR1 SGHRS, CDR2 YFSETQ. The CDR3: CASSPDRVNTEAFF. CDR3 in DNA: TGCGCCAGCAGCCCGGACAGGGTGAACACTGAAGCTTTCTTT.

There are many counts of this clonotype. The genes are TRBV29-1 and TRBJ2-7, with D possibly being TRBD1 (6 bases). Trimming stripped 7 bases from V and 4 bases from J, with 14 bases between. The CDR3 is 12 amino acids. Germline V gene lookup returns CDR1 SQVTM and CDR2 ANQGSEA. The CDR3 DNA sequence: TGCAGCGCTGGGGGCGGAGAATACGAGCAGTACTTC. Protein sequence: CSAGGGEYEQYF.

The chain is built from TRBV4-1 and TRBJ1-1; D is possibly TRBD1 (5 bases). In germline, CDR1 is MGHRA, CDR2 YSYEKL. The V end lost 1 base, the J end lost 8 bases, and 8 bases lay between the germline ends. The CDR3 totals 12 residues. The CDR3 DNA reads as TGCGCCAGCAGCCAAGGGTGGGGGGAAGCTTTCTTT. It translates to CASSQGWGEAFF.

This clonotype was counted only a few times. This chain joins TRBV7-6 and TRBJ1-2; D gene unclear. The V gene lost 4 bases and the J gene lost 6 bases, with 15 bases spanning the gap. Germline CDR1 and CDR2: SGHVS and FNYEAQ. The CDR3 consists of 14 residues. Here the CDR3 DNA reads TGTGCCAGCAGCTCTACCCTCGAAGGAGATGGCTACACCTTC. Residues: CASSSTLEGDGYTF.

This clonotype occurred a few times. The chain carries TRBV25-1 and TRBJ1-2; D remains ambiguous. The CDR3 covers 12 residues. V lost 2 bases and J lost 7, with 8 bases in between. In germline, CDR1 is MGHDK, CDR2 SYGVNS. In DNA form, the CDR3 reads TGTGCCAGCAGTGAAGTTGGGTTTGGCTACACCTTC. As protein: CASSEVGFGYTF.

There are a few counts of this clonotype. This chain uses TRBV6-5 with TRBJ2-6, with D perhaps TRBD2 (6 bases). CDR3 size: 14 residues. Trimming cost V 8 bases and J 4 bases, with 12 bases left between them. CDR1 and CDR2 from the germline V gene are MNHEY and SVGAGI. CDR3 in amino acids: CASQPAGGANVLTF. The DNA of the CDR3 is TGTGCCAGCCAGCCCGCGGGGGGGGCCAACGTCCTGACTTTC.

The chain links TRBV18 to TRBJ2-3, with 8 positions matching TRBD1. The J segment lost 0 bases and the V segment lost 3 bases, leaving 5 bases of the junction unmatched. The CDR3 consists of 16 residues. Germline-derived CDR1 and CDR2 are KGHSH and LQKENI. CDR3 DNA sequence: TGTGCCAGCTCACCGGGGACAGGAATCAGCACAGATACGCAGTATTTT. It codes for CASSPGTGISTDTQYF. Filled out from reference TRBV18 and TRBJ2-3, the complete variable domain reads NAGVMQNPRHLVRRRGQEARLRCSPMKGHSHVYWYRQLPEEGLKFMVYLQKENIIDESGMPKERFSAEFPKEGPSILRIQQVVRGDSAAYFCASSPGTGISTDTQYFGPGTRLTVL.

This clonotype was seen only a few times. The rearrangement joins TRBV7-9 to TRBJ1-1, with 9 bases identical to TRBD1. The CDR3 is 16 amino acids. The V gene's germline CDR1 is SEHNR and CDR2 FQNEAQ (reference sequence). V dropped 5 bases and J dropped 3; count of bases not matched to a gene: 10. The CDR3 nucleotides read TGTGCCAGCAGCACCCTACAGGGGGCGAGTTACACTGAAGCTTTCTTT. This translates into CASSTLQGASYTEAFF.

The sample holds a few counts of this clonotype. This chain uses TRBV6-5 with TRBJ2-2; 8 nucleotides align to TRBD2. V lost 7 bases to trimming and J lost 3 bases; unmatched junction nucleotides: 4. Germline V gene sequence: CDR1 MNHEY, CDR2 SVGAGI. The CDR3 totals 14 residues. The CDR3 DNA reads TGTGCCAGCACGGGGGGGGGCTACACCGGGGAGCTGTTTTTT. It codes for CASTGGGYTGELFF.

Ten or more counts support this clonotype. The chain is built from TRBV12-3 or TRBV12-4 and TRBJ2-1, with D tentatively TRBD1 or TRBD2 (5 bases each). V was cut by 6 bases and J by 2 bases, with 11 bases left in between. The CDR3 covers 14 residues. The DNA of the CDR3 is TGTGCCAGCAGCCCCTGGGGGACCTACAATGAGCAGTTCTTC. Protein sequence: CASSPWGTYNEQFF.

This clonotype was detected a few times. The chain links TRBV29-1 to TRBJ2-1; D may be TRBD1 (6 bases). Germline CDR1 reads SQVTM; CDR2 reads ANQGSEA. V lost 6 bases, J lost 5 bases, and 17 bases lay in between. CDR3 length: 14 residues. Written as DNA, the CDR3 is TGCAGCGTGGCCGGACAGCTCGCTGACAATGAGCAGTTCTTC. It is translated as CSVAGQLADNEQFF.

Regarding this clonotype: A much larger clone differs by one base, so this may be a read error. The rearrangement links TRBV7-8 to TRBJ2-3; D remains ambiguous. Germline V gene sequence: CDR1 SGHVS, CDR2 FQNEAQ. This CDR3 has 11 amino acids. The CDR3 DNA reads as TGTGCCATCAGCCAAGGAGATACGCAGTATTTT. Amino acid sequence: CAISQGDTQYF.

The chain links TRBV4-1 to TRBJ2-5, with 8 bases aligning to TRBD2. Per germline, CDR1 MGHRA and CDR2 YSYEKL. There are 15 residues in the CDR3. V trimming: 3 bases; J trimming: 4 bases; junction bases outside the gene matches: 7. The CDR3 nucleotides read TGCGCCAGCAGCCATCCCGGGGGGGCAGGAGAGACCCAGTACTTC. This translates into CASSHPGGAGETQYF.

The chain carries TRBV24-1 and TRBJ2-5; D gene uncertain. This CDR3 has 14 amino acids. Trimming took 9 bases from V and 0 from J, leaving 13 bases between them. CDR1 is KGHDR and CDR2 is SFDVKD in the germline V gene. CDR3 in amino acids: CATPPARDQETQYF. In DNA, the CDR3 is TGTGCCACCCCTCCGGCTCGCGACCAAGAGACCCAGTACTTC.

This clonotype was picked up a small number of times. The rearrangement joins TRBV20-1 to TRBJ2-7; 7 bases align to TRBD1. The CDR3 totals 15 residues. Germline loops: CDR1 DFQATT, CDR2 SNEGSKA (reference sequence). The V segment lost 0 bases and the J segment 2 bases; nucleotides outside the gene matches: 7. CDR3 in DNA: TGCAGTGCTAGAGATAGGATGGACAGGCCCTACGAGCAGTACTTC. Encoded protein: CSARDRMDRPYEQYF.

This clonotype was seen only a few times. The chain links TRBV5-1 to TRBJ2-3; 7 bases match TRBD1. The V and J ends lost 4 bases and 4 bases, in that order; junction bases with no gene match: 9. Germline V gene data show CDR1 as SGHRS and CDR2 as YFSETQ. The CDR3 runs to 15 residues. The DNA of the CDR3 is TGCGCCAGCAGCCCTTTGACAGGGAGTGCAGATACGCAGTATTTT. Translated, it gives CASSPLTGSADTQYF.

This clonotype has ten or more counts. The chain uses TRBV4-3 and TRBJ2-7; the D call may be TRBD1 or TRBD2 (5 bases each). The CDR3 loop spans 17 amino acids. V was shortened by 0 bases and J by 0 bases, with 15 bases between the two germline ends. Germline V gene data show CDR1 as LGHNA and CDR2 as YSLEER. The CDR3 region is CASSQDYPGRTSYEQYF. The CDR3 DNA reads TGCGCCAGCAGCCAAGATTATCCGGGACGGACCTCCTACGAGCAGTACTTC.

This clonotype has only a few counts. V and J are TRBV7-9 and TRBJ2-7; TRBD1 matches at 7 bases. The CDR3 runs to 16 residues. J lost 7 bases, V lost 6 bases, and 18 bases had no gene match. Germline loops: CDR1 SEHNR, CDR2 FQNEAQ (reference sequence). In DNA, the CDR3 is TGTGCCAGCAGTTCCTTAGGGGGCCCCCGATTTAGTGAGCAGTACTTC. This encodes CASSSLGGPRFSEQYF.